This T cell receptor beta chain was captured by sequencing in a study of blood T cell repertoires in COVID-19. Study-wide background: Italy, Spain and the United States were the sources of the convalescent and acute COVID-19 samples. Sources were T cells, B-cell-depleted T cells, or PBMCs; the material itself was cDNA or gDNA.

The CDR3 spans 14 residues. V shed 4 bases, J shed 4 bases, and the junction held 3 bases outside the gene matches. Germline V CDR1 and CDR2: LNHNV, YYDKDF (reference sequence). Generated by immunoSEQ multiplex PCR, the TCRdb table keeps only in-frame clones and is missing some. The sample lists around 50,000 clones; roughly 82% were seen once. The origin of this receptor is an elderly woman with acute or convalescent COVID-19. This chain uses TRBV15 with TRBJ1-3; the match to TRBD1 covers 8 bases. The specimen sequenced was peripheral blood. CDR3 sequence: CATSIDRGGNTIYF. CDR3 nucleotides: TGTGCCACCAGCATTGACAGGGGCGGAAACACCATATATTTT.